Following are 18 T cell receptor beta chains from one sample sequenced in a study of CD8+ T cells in alopecia areata. Extracted RNA was reverse transcribed, and the resulting cDNA served as sequencing template. Repertoires were generated with immunoSEQ multiplex PCR, while TCRdb's copy carries only in-frame clones and drops some. Of over 200,000 clones in the sample, more than 45% were seen once. Sequenced material: CD4+ T cells sorted from blood, taken at week 0. Every receptor here comes from a human donor with alopecia areata.

This clone was found once. At one of its ends the junction is not consistent with the germline gene, which may arise from a read error. V usage is TRBV19 and J usage is TRBJ1-5, with 7 nucleotides matching TRBD1. Germline-derived CDR1 and CDR2 are LNHDA and SQIVND (reference sequence). The CDR3 runs to 15 residues. The CDR3 protein is CASRQDRAPNQPQHF. The CDR3 DNA sequence: TGTGCCAGTAGACAAGACAGGGCCCCGAATCAACCCCAGCATTTT.

This chain links TRBV4-1 with TRBJ2-5, with D unresolved. Germline assignment: CDR1 MGHRA and CDR2 YSYEKL. This CDR3 contains 13 residues. V lost 1 base and J lost 12, with 15 bases in between. The CDR3 nucleotides read TGCGCCAGCAGCCAAGTGATTGCAGAGAGGAAGTACTTC. It specifies CASSQVIAERKYF.

Ten or more counts support this clone. The rearrangement joins TRBV5-1 to TRBJ2-7; unclear D gene. The germline CDR1 and CDR2 sequences are SGHRS and YFSETQ. Trimming took off 4 bases at V and 6 bases at J, with 11 bases between the two ends. CDR3 length: 12 amino acids. CDR3: CASSTPPSEQYF. CDR3 DNA sequence: TGCGCCAGCAGCACCCCCCCCTCCGAGCAGTACTTC.

The sample holds a few counts of this clone. The chain uses TRBV5-1 and TRBJ2-5, with 7 bases lining up with TRBD1. Germline V gene sequence: CDR1 SGHRS, CDR2 YFSETQ. After removal of 1 base from V and 4 bases from J, the junction contained 13 bases not matched to a gene. The CDR3 totals 17 residues. CDR3 nucleotides: TGCGCCAGCAGCTTGCGTGAAGGGGGCGGTTTGGGAGAGACCCAGTACTTC. Residues: CASSLREGGGLGETQYF. The variable domain in full, with the rest retrieved from reference TRBV5-1 and TRBJ2-5, is KAGVTQTPRYLIKTRGQQVTLSCSPISGHRSVSWYQQTPGQGLQFLFEYFSETQRNKGNFPGRFSGRQFSNSRSEMNVSTLELGDSALYLCASSLREGGGLGETQYFGPGTRLLVL.

This clone was counted between two and nine times. The J gene is TRBJ2-1, the V gene TRBV29-1; no firm D call. V lost 1 base to trimming and J lost 8 bases, with 9 bases between them. Per germline, CDR1 SQVTM and CDR2 ANQGSEA. The CDR3 has 12 residues. CDR3 nucleotides: TGCAGCGTTGAAGCCGGGTTCGATGAGCAGTTCTTC. This codes for CSVEAGFDEQFF.

This clone was found a few times. Other nucleotide sequences in the sample specify the same CDR3. The genes are TRBV18 and TRBJ2-7; D ambiguous. Germline loops: CDR1 KGHSH, CDR2 LQKENI. The CDR3 covers 12 residues. The V gene lost 1 base and the J gene lost 1 base, with 2 bases spanning the gap. The CDR3 protein is CASSPQSYEQYF. In nucleotides, the CDR3 is TGTGCCAGCTCACCACAGTCCTACGAGCAGTACTTC.

This clone was recorded many times. The V call is TRBV5-4, the J call TRBJ1-3; D is perhaps TRBD1 (6 bases). CDR1 and CDR2 from the germline V gene are SGHNT and YYREEE (reference sequence). This CDR3 contains 17 residues. V lost 5 bases to trimming and J lost 0 bases, with 18 bases between them. The CDR3 sequence is CASRTTPDRGSGNTIYF. The CDR3 nucleotides are TGTGCCAGCAGGACTACACCGGACAGAGGCTCTGGAAACACCATATATTTT.

The V and J genes are TRBV20-1 and TRBJ1-2; D gene unclear. The CDR3 has 10 residues. V lost 6 bases to trimming and J lost 6 bases, with 8 bases between them. CDR1 DFQATT and CDR2 SNEGSKA come from the germline V gene (reference sequence). The CDR3 bases are TGCAGTGCCGACATCAATGGCTACACCTTC. Amino acid sequence: CSADINGYTF.

This chain connects TRBV30 to TRBJ1-1; the D is unclear. This CDR3 is built from 13 residues. Germline values: CDR1 GTSNPN, CDR2 SVGIG (reference sequence). The V gene lost 0 bases and the J gene lost 1 base, with 6 bases spanning the gap. In nucleotides, the CDR3 is TGTGCCTGGAGTGTATCGTGGAACACTGAAGCTTTCTTT. It codes for CAWSVSWNTEAFF.

The chain has TRBV29-1 and TRBJ1-2, with D uncertain. The V gene lost 3 bases and the J gene lost 6 bases, with 8 bases spanning the gap. Germline CDR1 is SQVTM and CDR2 is ANQGSEA. The CDR3 has 11 amino acids. The CDR3: CSVDGKNGYTF. DNA of the CDR3: TGCAGCGTTGACGGGAAGAATGGCTACACCTTC. Full variable domain (missing parts from reference TRBV29-1 and TRBJ1-2): SAVISQKPSRDICQRGTSLTIQCQVDSQVTMMFWYRQQPGQSLTLIATANQGSEATYESGFVIDKFPISRPNLTFSTLTVSNMSPEDSSIYLCSVDGKNGYTFGSGTRLTVV.

The V and J genes are TRBV23-1 and TRBJ1-2, with a weak D call TRBD1 (5 bases). TRBV23-1 is known as an ORF, though its function is uncertain. The CDR3 has 14 amino acids. V lost 2 bases to trimming and J lost 8 bases, with 15 bases between them. DNA for the CDR3: TGCGCCAGCAGTCAACCCCGCCGGTGGGGCGGCTACACCTTC. This gives the protein CASSQPRRWGGYTF.

V and J are TRBV29-1 and TRBJ2-7; D tentatively fits TRBD1 or TRBD2 (6 bases each). Germline values: CDR1 SQVTM, CDR2 ANQGSEA. CDR3 length equals 14 residues. Trimming took off 7 bases at V and 3 bases at J, with 19 bases between the two ends. CDR3 residues: CSAKQGGQHYEQYF. The CDR3 DNA is TGCAGCGCTAAACAGGGAGGCCAACACTACGAGCAGTACTTC.

This chain uses TRBV9 with TRBJ2-3, with a weak D call TRBD1 (5 bases). V dropped 2 bases and J dropped 3 bases, with 10 bases sitting between them. This CDR3 is 14 amino acids long. Germline assignment: CDR1 SGDLS and CDR2 YYNGEE. The DNA for the CDR3 is TGTGCCAGCAGCGTTGGACACCTTACAGATACGCAGTATTTT. It encodes CASSVGHLTDTQYF.

J is TRBJ1-2 and V is TRBV6-5; 7 bases are a match to TRBD1. The CDR3 extends over 13 amino acids. Germline loops: CDR1 MNHEY, CDR2 SVGAGI. The junction had 5 bases not matched to a gene; V was cut back by 6 bases and J by 4 bases. DNA of the CDR3: TGTGCCAGCAGCCCCCGACAGGGCTATGGCTACACCTTC. Translation gives CASSPRQGYGYTF.

In its sample, this clone was seen a few times. This chain connects TRBV29-1 to TRBJ2-3; 7 positions match TRBD2. From germline, CDR1 is SQVTM and CDR2 ANQGSEA. The CDR3 runs 14 residues. The CDR3 coding sequence is TGCAGTTTCAGTTTAGCGGGTAGCACAGATACGCAGTATTTT. It specifies CSFSLAGSTDTQYF.

This clone was counted between two and nine times. The chain combines TRBV4-1 with TRBJ2-7, with 10 bases fitting TRBD2. Germline CDR1 and CDR2: MGHRA and YSYEKL. The trim removed 1 base at V and 1 base at J, leaving 10 bases unmatched. The CDR3 has 18 residues. CDR3 in amino acids: CASSQVWPSGSSSYEQYF. Written as DNA, the CDR3 is TGCGCCAGCAGCCAAGTTTGGCCTAGCGGGAGTAGTTCCTACGAGCAGTACTTC.

This chain joins TRBV2 and TRBJ2-3, with D perhaps TRBD1 (6 bases). The length of the CDR3 is 13 residues. Trimming left V 2 bases short and J 7 bases short, with 10 bases between. Per the germline V gene, CDR1 is SNHLY and CDR2 is FYNNEI. The CDR3 nucleotides are TGTGCCAGCAGTGAACAGGGGATCAATACGCAGTATTTT. It translates to CASSEQGINTQYF.

The rearrangement joins TRBV5-6 to TRBJ2-7; perhaps TRBD1 as D (5 bases). Between the trimmed V and J ends, which lost 1 base and 5 bases, there was a span of 16 bases. Germline CDR1 SGHDT, CDR2 YYEEEE. CDR3 length equals 15 residues. The CDR3 spells CASSLFGQGRDEQYF. The CDR3 coding sequence is TGTGCCAGCAGCTTGTTTGGCCAGGGCCGCGACGAGCAGTACTTC. The variable domain in full, with the rest retrieved from reference TRBV5-6 and TRBJ2-7, is DAGVTQSPTHLIKTRGQQVTLRCSPKSGHDTVSWYQQALGQGPQFIFQYYEEEERQRGNFPDRFSGHQFPNYSSELNVNALLLGDSALYLCASSLFGQGRDEQYFGPGTRLTVT.